This TCR beta chain was obtained from a study of T-cell reconstitution after alpha-beta-depleted transplantation in children. Details on this clonotype: What it binds is not known.

J was trimmed by 8 bases and V by 1 base; bases with no gene match: 9. This CDR3 has 16 amino acids. In germline, CDR1 is LGHNA, CDR2 YNFKEQ. Unique molecular identifiers were incorporated when the TCRbeta library was constructed. TCRdb redid the calling of the PCR reads with MiXCR, one entry per CDR3 protein. The repertoire holds 60,000 to 100,000 distinct CDR3 sequences, with roughly 20% as singletons. Notes on the study in general: About two months after transplant, alpha-beta T cells reportedly came from several hundred expanded graft clones.

The sequence derives from a male patient aged 2-10 years who had a stem cell transplant for acute lymphoblastic leukemia, so the T cells may come from the graft donor. J is TRBJ2-3 and V is TRBV4-2, with TRBD2 identical over 10 bases. Sequencing used PBMCs, mostly from graft donor cells, obtained 360 days after TCRalphabeta/CD19-depleted stem cell transplant. CDR3 loop: CASSQGPAGGLGTQYF. The CDR3 bases are TGTGCCAGCAGCCAAGGTCCAGCGGGAGGGCTAGGTACGCAGTATTTT.